The next 20 T cell receptor beta chains were all read from a single sample in a study of cytomegalovirus exposure and HLA in healthy donors (dated 2017 in TCRdb). Library generation was performed with the immunoSEQ multiplex PCR assay. The multiplex PCR relied on a mix of 60 forward primers for TCR Vbeta segments and 13 reverse primers for TCR Jbeta segments. What TCRdb holds here is the immuneACCESS table cut down to in-frame rearrangements. Part of the clones is not present; checked against another copy, under half of the missing clones reflect an unresolved V gene, and the others are unexplained. This sample is represented by fewer than 150,000 clones; around 80% of them were singletons. 5% to 5.5% of the sample comes from the top ten. Sequencing was carried out using PBMCs. These receptors all stem from a male donor in good health and CMV-seronegative.

The J gene is TRBJ2-7, the V gene TRBV28; D remains unclear. The CDR3 runs to 13 residues. Between the trimmed V and J ends, which lost 4 bases and 6 bases, there was a span of 13 bases. Germline assignment: CDR1 MDHEN and CDR2 SYDVKM. CDR3 sequence: CASSSLGPGEQYF. Here the CDR3 DNA reads TGTGCCAGCAGTTCCCTCGGCCCAGGCGAGCAGTACTTC. The complete variable domain, with remaining parts taken from reference TRBV28 and TRBJ2-7, reads DVKVTQSSRYLVKRTGEKVFLECVQDMDHENMFWYRQDPGLGLRLIYFSYDVKMKEKGDIPEGYSVSREKKERFSLILESASTNQTSMYLCASSSLGPGEQYFGPGTRLTVT.

The V and J genes are TRBV27 and TRBJ1-1; 8 bases map to TRBD1. The CDR3 has 13 residues. The V gene end was trimmed by 6 bases and the J gene end by 0 bases; junction bases not matched to a gene: 0. CDR1 and CDR2 from the germline V gene are MNHEY and SMNVEV (reference sequence). The CDR3 here is CASRTGVNTEAFF. The DNA for the CDR3 is TGTGCCAGCAGGACAGGGGTGAACACTGAAGCTTTCTTT.

V gene TRBV27 combines with J gene TRBJ2-3; TRBD2 aligns across 7 bases. Germline CDR1 reads MNHEY; CDR2 reads SMNVEV (reference sequence). This CDR3 is built from 15 residues. Losses at the gene ends were 2 bases for V and 1 base for J; bases not matched to a gene: 3. CDR3 sequence reads: CASSLLAGGTDTQYF. CDR3 in DNA: TGTGCCAGCAGTTTACTTGCGGGGGGCACAGATACGCAGTATTTT.

This chain joins TRBV5-1 and TRBJ2-7; D ambiguous. The CDR3 extends over 13 amino acids. Trimming removed 0 bases at V and 6 bases at J, with 10 bases between. In germline, CDR1 is SGHRS, CDR2 YFSETQ. The CDR3, as DNA: TGCGCCAGCAGCTTGGGGAGATCTGGCGAGCAGTACTTC. It specifies CASSLGRSGEQYF.

This chain connects TRBV5-6 to TRBJ2-2, with D tentatively TRBD1 (5 bases). The germline V gene has CDR1 SGHDT and CDR2 YYEEEE. CDR3 length equals 14 residues. With 0 bases removed from V and 6 bases from J, the gap between germline ends came to 9 bases. The CDR3 loop reads CASSLVGEPGELFF. CDR3 coding DNA: TGTGCCAGCAGCTTGGTAGGGGAACCCGGGGAGCTGTTTTTT. Filled out from reference TRBV5-6 and TRBJ2-2, the complete variable domain reads DAGVTQSPTHLIKTRGQQVTLRCSPKSGHDTVSWYQQALGQGPQFIFQYYEEEERQRGNFPDRFSGHQFPNYSSELNVNALLLGDSALYLCASSLVGEPGELFFGEGSRLTVL.

This chain connects TRBV4-3 to TRBJ1-1; no clear D gene. Germline V gene sequence: CDR1 LGHNA, CDR2 YSLEER. The V gene lost 0 bases and the J gene lost 2 bases, with 10 bases spanning the gap. The CDR3 consists of 15 residues. CDR3 sequence reads: CASSQEGRSNTEAFF. In DNA form, the CDR3 reads TGCGCCAGCAGCCAAGAGGGGAGATCTAACACTGAAGCTTTCTTT.

The chain couples TRBV5-4 to TRBJ1-2; D might be TRBD1 (5 bases). Trimming shortened V by 0 bases and J by 8 bases, and 14 bases separated the two germline ends. CDR3 length: 14 amino acids. Germline values: CDR1 SGHNT, CDR2 YYREEE (reference sequence). For the CDR3, the DNA is TGTGCCAGCAGCTTGGCCGGGACTCCCCAGGGCTACACCTTC. Translating it yields CASSLAGTPQGYTF.

The V and J genes are TRBV28 and TRBJ1-1; D call uncertain. Per the germline V gene, CDR1 is MDHEN and CDR2 is SYDVKM. V was cut by 4 bases and J by 5 bases, with 17 bases left in between. The CDR3 loop spans 15 amino acids. The chain's CDR3 is CASSSPVGGRTEAFF. In nucleotides, the CDR3 is TGTGCCAGCAGTTCCCCTGTTGGAGGGAGGACTGAAGCTTTCTTT. The full variable domain, with the rest looked up from reference TRBV28 and TRBJ1-1, is DVKVTQSSRYLVKRTGEKVFLECVQDMDHENMFWYRQDPGLGLRLIYFSYDVKMKEKGDIPEGYSVSREKKERFSLILESASTNQTSMYLCASSSPVGGRTEAFFGQGTRLTVV.

The V and J genes are TRBV2 and TRBJ2-1; 12 positions match TRBD2. The germline CDR1 and CDR2 sequences are SNHLY and FYNNEI. With V trimmed by 7 bases and J by 6 bases, 7 bases remained unmatched. The CDR3 consists of 15 residues. The CDR3 loop reads CASKLAGGPPNEQFF. The CDR3 region has the DNA TGTGCCAGCAAACTAGCGGGGGGCCCACCCAATGAGCAGTTCTTC.

Remarks on this clone: The junction differs from germline at one of its ends, possibly a read error. The chain links TRBV7-9 to TRBJ1-6, with 7 positions matching TRBD1. The CDR3 has 18 residues. Germline V gives CDR1 SEHNR, CDR2 FQNEAQ (reference sequence). The CDR3, as DNA: TGTTCCAGCAGCTTAACCCCAACAGGGGTAAGGTCGAATTCACCCCTCCACTTT. This encodes CSSSLTPTGVRSNSPLHF. The full variable domain, rest sourced from reference TRBV7-9 and TRBJ1-6, is DTGVSQNPRHKITKRGQNVTFRCDPISEHNRLYWYRQTLGQGPEFLTYFQNEAQLEKSRLLSDRFSAERPKGSFSTLEIQRTEQGDSAMYLCSSSLTPTGVRSNSPLHFGNGTRLTVT.

The chain is built from TRBV7-3 and TRBJ2-3, with 7 bases lining up with TRBD1. This CDR3 is built from 15 residues. The V gene end was trimmed by 2 bases and the J gene end by 3 bases; junction bases not matched to a gene: 5. The germline gives CDR1 SGHTA, CDR2 FQGTGA. This CDR3 is CASSLWDSPTDTQYF. The DNA of the CDR3 is TGTGCCAGCAGCTTATGGGACAGCCCTACAGATACGCAGTATTTT. Filled out from reference TRBV7-3 and TRBJ2-3, the complete variable domain reads GAGVSQTPSNKVTEKGKYVELRCDPISGHTALYWYRQSLGQGPEFLIYFQGTGAADDSGLPNDRFFAVRPEGSVSTLKIQRTERGDSAVYLCASSLWDSPTDTQYFGPGTRLTVL.

This sequence joins TRBV14 and TRBJ1-2; D is unclear. Trimming removed 4 bases from V and 4 bases from J, with 19 bases in between. The CDR3 runs 16 residues. Germline CDR1 is SGHDN and CDR2 is FVKESK. The CDR3 DNA reads as TGTGCCAGCAGCCTCCTCGGGCGGGAGGAGATCTATGGCTACACCTTC. Its translation: CASSLLGREEIYGYTF. Variable domain in full (rest from reference TRBV14 and TRBJ1-2): EAGVTQFPSHSVIEKGQTVTLRCDPISGHDNLYWYRRVMGKEIKFLLHFVKESKQDESGMPNNRFLAERTGGTYSTLKVQPAELEDSGVYFCASSLLGREEIYGYTFGSGTRLTVV.

The rearrangement joins TRBV27 to TRBJ2-4; D may be TRBD2 (7 bases). The CDR3 totals 16 residues. The germline gives CDR1 MNHEY, CDR2 SMNVEV (reference sequence). Trimming took off 0 bases at V and 3 bases at J, with 12 bases between the two ends. The CDR3 coding sequence is TGTGCCAGCAGTTTATCGTGGGAGGGGGTCAAAAACATTCAGTACTTC. It yields the protein CASSLSWEGVKNIQYF.

The V and J genes are TRBV29-1 and TRBJ2-3, with D perhaps TRBD2 (6 bases). CDR3 size: 16 residues. V shed 7 bases and J shed 3 bases, with 23 bases lying between them. CDR1 and CDR2 from the germline V gene are SQVTM and ANQGSEA. CDR3 sequence: CSANPRFRGVTDTQYF. The CDR3 region has the DNA TGCAGCGCAAACCCGAGATTCCGCGGGGTAACAGATACGCAGTATTTT.

This clone has a single count. This chain joins TRBV2 and TRBJ2-7; a possible D gene is TRBD1 (8 bases). The CDR3 spans 17 residues. The germline V gene encodes CDR1 SNHLY and CDR2 FYNNEI. The ends were cut back, 0 bases at V and 2 bases at J, with 17 bases in the middle. The CDR3, as DNA: TGTGCCAGCAGTGAAGCGCGGGGGACAGGACTCCCCTACGAGCAGTACTTC. Protein: CASSEARGTGLPYEQYF.

This clone occurred a few times. CDR3 loop: CASSLRGGRDTQYF. Written as DNA, the CDR3 is TGTGCCAGCAGCCTACGGGGGGGCCGGGATACGCAGTATTTT. The gene calls are TRBV7-8 and TRBJ2-3; TRBD2 aligns across 8 bases. From germline, CDR1 is SGHVS and CDR2 FQNEAQ. CDR3 size: 14 residues. With 5 bases clipped from V and 6 bases from J, the junction kept 7 bases outside the gene matches.

V is TRBV6-1 and J is TRBJ1-1, with a possible D match to TRBD1 (5 bases). V lost 1 base, J lost 1 base, and 10 bases lay in between. Germline V gene sequence: CDR1 MNHNS, CDR2 SASEGT. This CDR3 spans 15 amino acids. The CDR3 is CASSEDPQGNTEAFF. CDR3 DNA sequence: TGTGCCAGCAGTGAAGATCCCCAGGGGAACACTGAAGCTTTCTTT.

The chain carries TRBV28 and TRBJ2-4; the match to TRBD1 covers 10 bases. J was trimmed by 1 base and V by 5 bases; bases with no gene match: 8. The CDR3 is 17 residues long. Per the germline V gene, CDR1 is MDHEN and CDR2 is SYDVKM. Written as DNA, the CDR3 is TGTGCCAGCAGTCCCACAAGGACAGGGGGGGCCAAAAACATTCAGTACTTC. Amino acids: CASSPTRTGGAKNIQYF. Supplemented by reference TRBV28 and TRBJ2-4, the full variable domain reads DVKVTQSSRYLVKRTGEKVFLECVQDMDHENMFWYRQDPGLGLRLIYFSYDVKMKEKGDIPEGYSVSREKKERFSLILESASTNQTSMYLCASSPTRTGGAKNIQYFGAGTRLSVL.

As for this clone: This specimen includes other DNA sequences encoding the same CDR3. The chain combines TRBV7-9 with TRBJ1-2, with a weak D call TRBD1 (5 bases). The V end lost 5 bases, the J end lost 11 bases, and 15 bases lay between the germline ends. CDR3 length: 12 residues. Germline V lookup: CDR1 SEHNR, CDR2 FQNEAQ (reference sequence). The CDR3, as DNA: TGTGCCAGCAGCCTGGGGCTAGGTGGTTACACCTTC. Residues: CASSLGLGGYTF.

Here the CDR3 reads CASSLPRLNSPLHF. CDR3 coding DNA: TGTGCCAGCAGTTTGCCCAGGCTTAATTCACCCCTCCACTTT. This chain connects TRBV27 to TRBJ1-6; D ambiguous. The germline V gene has CDR1 MNHEY and CDR2 SMNVEV (reference sequence). Trimming shortened V by 3 bases and J by 6 bases, and 9 bases separated the two germline ends. The CDR3 is 14 amino acids.